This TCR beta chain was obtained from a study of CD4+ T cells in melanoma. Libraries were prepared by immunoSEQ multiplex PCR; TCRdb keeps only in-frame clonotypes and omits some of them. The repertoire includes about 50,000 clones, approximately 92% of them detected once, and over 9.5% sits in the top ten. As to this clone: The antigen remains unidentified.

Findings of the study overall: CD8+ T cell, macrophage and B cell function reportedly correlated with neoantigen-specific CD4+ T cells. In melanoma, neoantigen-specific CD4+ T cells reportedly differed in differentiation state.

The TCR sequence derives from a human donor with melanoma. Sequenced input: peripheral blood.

The CDR3 here is CASRGSGRPTNEKLFF. The CDR3 region has the DNA TGCGCCAGCCGGGGGTCAGGAAGACCAACTAATGAAAAACTGTTTTTT. The V gene is TRBV5-1, the J gene TRBJ1-4; perhaps TRBD1 as D (5 bases). Trimming took off 7 bases at V and 0 bases at J, with 16 bases between the two ends. The germline V gene encodes CDR1 SGHRS and CDR2 YFSETQ. The CDR3 contains 16 residues.